The next 26 T cell receptor beta chains were all read from a single sample in a study of cytomegalovirus exposure and HLA in healthy donors. The primer mix had 60 Vbeta and 13 Jbeta primers. Libraries were prepared by immunoSEQ multiplex PCR; TCRdb keeps only in-frame clonotypes and omits some of them. Of around 130,000 clones in the sample, roughly four fifths were seen once. Sequences were obtained from PBMCs. The source is a woman aged 40 to 50 in good health and CMV-seropositive.

This clone appeared a few times. The V and J genes are TRBV7-2 and TRBJ1-1; no clear D gene. Germline CDR1 and CDR2: SGHTA and FQGNSA. V dropped 2 bases and J dropped 3 bases, with 7 bases sitting between them. The CDR3 has 13 amino acids. In DNA form, the CDR3 reads TGTGCCAGCAGCTTATGGCGGCACACTGAAGCTTTCTTT. Translated: CASSLWRHTEAFF.

The gene calls are TRBV6-6 and TRBJ1-6; possible D gene TRBD1, 5 bases. CDR1 and CDR2 (germline): MNHNY, SVGAGI (reference sequence). The CDR3 runs to 16 residues. The V end was cut by 1 base, the J end by 7 bases, with 14 bases between. In DNA, the CDR3 is TGTGCCAGCAGTTACTTGTCAGGGCTGGAGAATTCACCCCTCCACTTT. This encodes CASSYLSGLENSPLHF.

The rearrangement joins TRBV9 to TRBJ1-6; 7 positions agree with TRBD1. The CDR3 sequence is 15 residues long. The V gene end was trimmed by 0 bases and the J gene end by 7 bases; junction bases not matched to a gene: 4. Looked up from germline, CDR1 is SGDLS and CDR2 is YYNGEE. The CDR3 reads CASSVEGAQNSPLHF. CDR3 coding DNA: TGTGCCAGCAGCGTAGAGGGGGCGCAAAATTCACCCCTCCACTTT.

The genes are TRBV4-3 and TRBJ2-1, with TRBD2 matching 8 bases. With 5 bases clipped from V and 4 bases from J, the junction kept 10 bases outside the gene matches. The germline gives CDR1 LGHNA, CDR2 YSLEER. The CDR3 is made up of 16 amino acids. CDR3: CASSATWLAGYNEQFF. In DNA, the CDR3 is TGCGCCAGCAGCGCAACGTGGCTAGCGGGTTACAATGAGCAGTTCTTC.

The J gene is TRBJ1-2, the V gene TRBV29-1, with D perhaps TRBD1 (6 bases). V lost 6 bases, J lost 7 bases, and 15 bases lay in between. Germline-derived CDR1 and CDR2 are SQVTM and ANQGSEA. The CDR3 contains 12 residues. DNA for the CDR3: TGCAGCGTGGCATCAGGGGTTTCTGGCTACACCTTC. Encoded protein: CSVASGVSGYTF.

The chain has TRBV19 and TRBJ2-1; a possible D gene is TRBD2 (6 bases). Germline values: CDR1 LNHDA, CDR2 SQIVND (reference sequence). The V and J ends lost 1 base and 1 base respectively, with 11 bases between them. The CDR3 extends over 16 amino acids. CDR3 DNA sequence: TGTGCCAGTAGTATAGTAGCAGCGGGTTCCTACAATGAGCAGTTCTTC. As protein: CASSIVAAGSYNEQFF.

The chain carries TRBV5-4 and TRBJ1-2; D remains ambiguous. V gave up 1 base and J gave up 3 bases, with 7 bases separating them. CDR3 length: 13 residues. Germline loops: CDR1 SGHNT, CDR2 YYREEE (reference sequence). DNA for the CDR3: TGTGCCAGCAGCTTGCCAGAACACTATGGCTACACCTTC. Its protein product is CASSLPEHYGYTF. Looking up the rest from reference TRBV5-4 and TRBJ1-2 gives the full variable domain: ETGVTQSPTHLIKTRGQQVTLRCSSQSGHNTVSWYQQALGQGPQFIFQYYREEENGRGNFPPRFSGLQFPNYSSELNVNALELDDSALYLCASSLPEHYGYTFGSGTRLTVV.

There are a few counts of this clone. The chain carries TRBV6-6 and TRBJ2-5; D possibly corresponds to TRBD2 (6 bases). Trimming pared 6 bases from V and 1 base from J, leaving 9 bases between. The CDR3 is made up of 13 amino acids. The V gene's germline CDR1 is MNHNY and CDR2 SVGAGI (reference sequence). The CDR3 here is CASSRGTQETQYF. CDR3 nucleotides: TGTGCCAGCAGCCGGGGGACCCAAGAGACCCAGTACTTC.

The rearrangement links TRBV4-1 to TRBJ1-1; D may be TRBD1 (5 bases). Germline CDR1 and CDR2: MGHRA and YSYEKL. CDR3 length: 14 amino acids. Trimming shortened V by 7 bases and J by 4 bases, and 16 bases separated the two germline ends. The CDR3 nucleotides read TGCGCCAGCAACAGCCGGGCGGGGGGCACTGAAGCTTTCTTT. This encodes CASNSRAGGTEAFF.

This chain links TRBV5-1 with TRBJ2-1, with 9 bases identical to TRBD2. V shed 2 bases and J 0 bases; nucleotides not matched to a gene: 6. Per the germline V gene, CDR1 is SGHRS and CDR2 is YFSETQ. There are 17 residues in the CDR3. The CDR3 is CASSLVAGVISYNEQFF. As DNA, the CDR3 is TGCGCCAGCAGCTTAGTAGCGGGAGTCATCTCCTACAATGAGCAGTTCTTC.

The rearrangement links TRBV12-5 to TRBJ2-7; the D is unclear. CDR1 is LGHNT and CDR2 is FRNRAP in the germline V gene. V lost 7 bases and J lost 2, with 15 bases in between. The CDR3 contains 14 residues. The DNA for the CDR3 is TGTGCTAGTGCCAAAGTCATGGCCGCCTACGAGCAGTACTTC. It specifies CASAKVMAAYEQYF.

The genes are TRBV30 and TRBJ1-2; possible D gene TRBD1, 5 bases. The CDR3 totals 14 residues. CDR1 is GTSNPN and CDR2 is SVGIG in the germline V gene (reference sequence). V dropped 5 bases and J dropped 7 bases, with 20 bases sitting between them. For the CDR3, the DNA is TGTGCCTGGGAGAGAAAAACAGGTCCCCTTGGCTACACCTTC. Amino acids: CAWERKTGPLGYTF.

The chain carries TRBV9 and TRBJ2-3, with D possibly being TRBD2 (6 bases). Trimming cost V 0 bases and J 6 bases, with 23 bases left between them. The CDR3 extends over 18 amino acids. Germline V lookup: CDR1 SGDLS, CDR2 YYNGEE. CDR3 bases: TGTGCCAGCAGCGTAGGAATCGGAGGAGGGGTAAAGATGGATACGCAGTATTTT. It specifies CASSVGIGGGVKMDTQYF.

The genes are TRBV5-1 and TRBJ1-4, with 10 bases fitting TRBD1. With 4 bases clipped from V and 5 bases from J, the junction kept 2 bases outside the gene matches. The CDR3 loop spans 14 amino acids. Germline V gene lookup returns CDR1 SGHRS and CDR2 YFSETQ. The CDR3 region has the DNA TGCGCCAGCAGCCCGGGACAGGGGAATGAAAAACTGTTTTTT. It specifies CASSPGQGNEKLFF.

The V and J genes are TRBV27 and TRBJ2-1; no clear D. In germline, CDR1 is MNHEY, CDR2 SMNVEV (reference sequence). The CDR3 has 14 amino acids. The V and J ends lost 5 bases and 8 bases respectively, with 16 bases between them. Written as DNA, the CDR3 is TGTGCCAGCAGTCCCCGCGTTGTTTTCCATGAGCAGTTCTTC. Translation: CASSPRVVFHEQFF.

This clone was detected only once. The chain couples TRBV9 to TRBJ2-7, with 11 bases matching TRBD2. The germline V gene has CDR1 SGDLS and CDR2 YYNGEE. Unmatched junction bases numbered 3, after V lost 4 bases and J lost 3 bases. The CDR3 sequence is 14 residues long. CDR3 DNA: TGTGCCAGCAGCATTGGACTAGCGGGCTACGAGCAGTACTTC. It translates to CASSIGLAGYEQYF. The variable domain in full, completed from reference TRBV9 and TRBJ2-7, reads DSGVTQTPKHLITATGQRVTLRCSPRSGDLSVYWYQQSLDQGLQFLIQYYNGEERAKGNILERFSAQQFPDLHSELNLSSLELGDSALYFCASSIGLAGYEQYFGPGTRLTVT.

This clone appeared a single time. The gene calls are TRBV6-5 and TRBJ1-1, with unresolved D. Germline V gene sequence: CDR1 MNHEY, CDR2 SVGAGI. This CDR3 spans 11 amino acids. Trimming took off 7 bases at V and 4 bases at J, with 7 bases between the two ends. CDR3 sequence (DNA): TGTGCCAGCATTAGTCGCACTGAAGCTTTCTTT. It yields the protein CASISRTEAFF.

The chain combines TRBV7-2 with TRBJ2-7; 9 nucleotides agree with TRBD2. V lost 1 base and J lost 7; bases outside the gene matches: 2. This CDR3 contains 13 residues. The germline V gene encodes CDR1 SGHTA and CDR2 FQGNSA. CDR3 amino acids: CASSLGLAGEQYF. The CDR3 DNA reads as TGTGCCAGCAGCTTAGGGCTAGCGGGGGAGCAGTACTTC.

The CDR3: CASSDPGLSSGSNQPQHF. The CDR3 nucleotides are TGTGCCAGCAGTGACCCGGGTCTAAGTAGCGGTAGCAATCAGCCCCAGCATTTT. The V gene is TRBV6-1, the J gene TRBJ1-5; D call uncertain. Germline V gene lookup returns CDR1 MNHNS and CDR2 SASEGT. V was pared by 3 bases and J by 0 bases, with 18 bases between. The CDR3 consists of 18 residues.

Only one count was recorded for this clone. The CDR3 is CAWTPWTGDSYEQYF. The CDR3 bases are TGTGCCTGGACCCCCTGGACAGGGGATTCCTACGAGCAGTACTTC. The V gene is TRBV30, the J gene TRBJ2-7; TRBD1 agrees at 9 bases. Germline CDR1 GTSNPN, CDR2 SVGIG (reference sequence). This CDR3 has 15 residues. V lost 4 bases to trimming and J lost 1 base; unmatched junction nucleotides: 8.

This clone has just a few counts. The chain recombines TRBV4-1 with TRBJ2-1, with 8 bases matching TRBD1. V was pared by 1 base and J by 9 bases, with 11 bases of the junction left unmatched. CDR3 length equals 16 residues. Germline loops: CDR1 MGHRA, CDR2 YSYEKL. CDR3: CASSQVVQDRAGEQFF. DNA of the CDR3: TGCGCCAGCAGCCAAGTAGTCCAGGACAGGGCGGGTGAGCAGTTCTTC.

This sequence joins TRBV10-3 and TRBJ2-1; 11 bases align to TRBD1. Unmatched junction bases numbered 2, after V lost 8 bases and J lost 8 bases. The CDR3 is 12 residues long. Germline CDR1 and CDR2: ENHRY and SYGVKD. In DNA form, the CDR3 reads TGTGCCATCCGGGACAGGGGGGATGAGCAGTTCTTC. Translation: CAIRDRGDEQFF.

V gene TRBV5-1 combines with J gene TRBJ2-2; TRBD1 agrees at 7 bases. Per germline, CDR1 SGHRS and CDR2 YFSETQ. This CDR3 has 17 amino acids. The trim removed 3 bases at V and 0 bases at J, leaving 8 bases unmatched. CDR3 coding DNA: TGCGCCAGCAGCTCAGGGCCCGACAGGGCGAACACCGGGGAGCTGTTTTTT. Its protein is CASSSGPDRANTGELFF. Looking up the rest from reference TRBV5-1 and TRBJ2-2 gives the full variable domain: KAGVTQTPRYLIKTRGQQVTLSCSPISGHRSVSWYQQTPGQGLQFLFEYFSETQRNKGNFPGRFSGRQFSNSRSEMNVSTLELGDSALYLCASSSGPDRANTGELFFGEGSRLTVL.

The J gene is TRBJ1-2, the V gene TRBV2, with 7 nucleotides matching TRBD1. The CDR3 runs to 13 residues. Germline V gene data show CDR1 as SNHLY and CDR2 as FYNNEI. The junction had 5 bases not matched to a gene; V was cut back by 6 bases and J by 4 bases. CDR3 region: CASRRGDSYGYTF. The DNA of the CDR3 is TGTGCCAGCAGGAGGGGGGACAGCTATGGCTACACCTTC.

The chain links TRBV5-4 to TRBJ1-1; D is uncertain. The CDR3 sequence is 13 residues long. Per germline, CDR1 SGHNT and CDR2 YYREEE (reference sequence). Between the trimmed V and J ends, which lost 4 bases and 3 bases, there was a span of 10 bases. Here the CDR3 DNA reads TGTGCCAGCAGCCCTTCGGGTTACACTGAAGCTTTCTTT. Translated: CASSPSGYTEAFF.

The chain has TRBV5-1 and TRBJ1-2, with D possibly matching TRBD1 (6 bases). From germline, CDR1 is SGHRS and CDR2 YFSETQ. The CDR3 totals 15 residues. Between the trimmed V and J ends, which lost 1 base and 7 bases, there was a span of 17 bases. The CDR3 spells CASSLIPGQEVGYTF. In DNA, the CDR3 is TGCGCCAGCAGCTTGATACCGGGACAAGAGGTTGGCTACACCTTC.